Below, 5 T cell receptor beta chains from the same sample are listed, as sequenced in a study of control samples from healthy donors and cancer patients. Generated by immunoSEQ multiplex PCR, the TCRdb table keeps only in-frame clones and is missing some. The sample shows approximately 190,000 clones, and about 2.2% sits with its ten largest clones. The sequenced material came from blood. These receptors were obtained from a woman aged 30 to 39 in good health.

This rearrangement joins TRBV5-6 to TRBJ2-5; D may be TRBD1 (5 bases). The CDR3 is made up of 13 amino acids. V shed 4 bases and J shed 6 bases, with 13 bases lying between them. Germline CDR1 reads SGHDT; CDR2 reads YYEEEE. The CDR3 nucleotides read TGTGCCAGCAGCCAGGGTAAAATAAAGACCCAGTACTTC. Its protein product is CASSQGKIKTQYF.

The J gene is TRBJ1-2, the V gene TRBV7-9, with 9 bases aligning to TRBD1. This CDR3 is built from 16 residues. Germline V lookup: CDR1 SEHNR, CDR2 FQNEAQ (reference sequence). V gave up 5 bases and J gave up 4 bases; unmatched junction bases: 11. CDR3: CASSRTSGQGFYGYTF. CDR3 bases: TGTGCCAGCAGCCGGACGTCGGGACAGGGCTTCTATGGCTACACCTTC.

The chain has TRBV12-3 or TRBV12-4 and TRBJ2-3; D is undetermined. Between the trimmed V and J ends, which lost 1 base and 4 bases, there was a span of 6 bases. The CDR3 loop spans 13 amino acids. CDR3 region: CASSLGAPDTQYF. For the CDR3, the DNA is TGTGCCAGCAGTTTAGGGGCCCCAGATACGCAGTATTTT.

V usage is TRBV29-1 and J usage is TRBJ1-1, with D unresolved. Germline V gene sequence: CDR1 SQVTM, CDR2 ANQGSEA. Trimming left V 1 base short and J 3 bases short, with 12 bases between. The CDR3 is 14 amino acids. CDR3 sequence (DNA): TGCAGCGTTGAAGGTCATTTTATCCACACTGAAGCTTTCTTT. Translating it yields CSVEGHFIHTEAFF.

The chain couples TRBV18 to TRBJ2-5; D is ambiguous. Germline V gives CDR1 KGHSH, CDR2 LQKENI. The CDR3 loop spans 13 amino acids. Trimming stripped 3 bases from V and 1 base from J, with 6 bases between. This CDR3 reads CASSPRLQETQYF. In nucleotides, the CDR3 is TGTGCCAGCTCACCCCGTCTCCAAGAGACCCAGTACTTC.